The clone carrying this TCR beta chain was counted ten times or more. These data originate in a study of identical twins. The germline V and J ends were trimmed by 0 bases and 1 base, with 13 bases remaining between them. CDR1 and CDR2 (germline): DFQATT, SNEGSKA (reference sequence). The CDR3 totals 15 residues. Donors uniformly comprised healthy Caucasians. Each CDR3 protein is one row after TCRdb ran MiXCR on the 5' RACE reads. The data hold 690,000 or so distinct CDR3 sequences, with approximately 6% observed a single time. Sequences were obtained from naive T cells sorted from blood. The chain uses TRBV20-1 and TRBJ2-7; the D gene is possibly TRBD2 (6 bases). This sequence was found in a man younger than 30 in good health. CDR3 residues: CSARDLGGMSYEQYF. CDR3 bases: TGCAGTGCTAGAGATTTAGGCGGGATGTCCTACGAGCAGTACTTC.